This TCR beta chain comes out of a study of human T cells and chemical hapten exposure (dated by TCRdb to about 2021). For the study in its entirety: For sensitization, 2% DPC in acetone was applied to a 2 cm by 2 cm area of upper inner arm skin. The mostly female patient cohort included alopecia areata with under or over 50% scalp involvement, alopecia totalis and alopecia universalis. Blood for TCR sequencing was provided by twenty-nine alopecia patients at one to four time points (pre-sensitization, 2, 6 and 24 weeks). Patch testing was done on the upper back using Finn chambers containing 0.01% DPC, and results were scored after 6 days according to International Contact Dermatitis Research Group standards. Weekly therapeutic DPC doses were additionally applied to the scalp of patients throughout the approximately 25-week study period. Libraries were pooled for sequencing, and variation in per-sample TCR yields was attributed mainly to small differences in library volumes within the pool. Peripheral blood TCR repertoire changes were tracked in vivo in alopecia patients during primary and secondary sensitization to the hapten diphenylcyclopropenone (DPC). Blood samples were taken from patients before sensitization (week 0) and at 2, 6 and about 24 weeks after DPC sensitization. Results and caveats for the whole study, not just this receptor: Repeated subsampling changed both the strength of the expansion versus patch-test correlation and the threshold at which that correlation became significant. Because every patient had alopecia, a presumed autoimmune disease, the patients' immune response might differ from that of healthy individuals. The number of TCRs above 1 in 1000 frequency did not change with DPC sensitization; there was no evidence of global repertoire structure alterations. Expanded TCRs formed significantly more large CDR3 similarity clusters than pre-sensitization or healthy control sets, consistent with antigen-driven responses. Patch test score was positively correlated with the number of PT1 expanded TCRs, with significance at thresholds 8, 16 and 32 but not at 4.

Counted from cysteine to phenylalanine, this CDR3 has 13 amino acids. This entry keeps only the CDR3 DNA: 39 bases, framed from base 1. The junction shows trimming of 8 bases on V and 9 bases on J, plus 14 bases between the germline ends. Ten or more counts support this clonotype. Its antigen specificity is not known. There are no base qualities to consult, and no much larger clone falls within one base. The method behind the library was RACE. Sequencing relied on a NextSeq 500. During library preparation, unique molecular identifiers were attached to individual cDNA molecules so that TCRs could be counted in a quantitative, reproducible way. Each blood RNA sample was used to sequence both TCR alpha and TCR beta chains. For the original study's pipeline: A median of about 87,000 TCRs per sample was observed, with a range of roughly 23,224 to 750,000. The Decombinator software suite was used to annotate V, J and CDR3 in the TCR reads. Every sample was subsampled to the same number of TCRs (28,000) for the PS versus PT1 abundance plots. Expanded TCRs were defined as absent before sensitization and observed at least eight times at the 2-week time point. TCRdb ran its own pipeline on the public reads, namely fastp trimming at Q25 and MiXCR clone calling, and kept in-frame beta chains. Every distinct CDR3 protein forms one entry, paired with its most common genes and DNA. The V and J calls were determined by TCRdb, not by the authors. In this sample the table shows 300,000 to 450,000 distinct CDR3 sequences, about 5.4% of which occur a single time. The top ten hold around 8.8% of the sample.

The time point label, read with the paper, signifies: pre-sensitization, week 0. The label giving this sample's treatment or condition can be read as: therapeutic diphenylcyclopropenone sensitization with weekly scalp DPC. At each patch-test visit, blood was drawn before the patch test was applied. To be eligible, patients had to be aged 18 to 70, diagnosed with alopecia and judged suitable for DPC therapy, while pregnant patients were excluded. Unfractionated whole blood was collected in Tempus Blood RNA tubes, and total RNA was extracted from that blood. The sample was whole blood, taken in connection with sensitization to the hapten diphenylcyclopropenone (DPC). The sequence derives from a woman aged 18-29 years with alopecia areata. Some clones in this sample may be carry-over from other donors' samples. The sequence joins TRBV12-3 or TRBV12-4 to TRBJ1-6; the D gene is unclear. For the CDR3, the sequence is CASHKGIGSPLHF. The DNA sequence is as follows: TGTGCCAGCCATAAGGGAATCGGTTCACCCCTCCACTTT.